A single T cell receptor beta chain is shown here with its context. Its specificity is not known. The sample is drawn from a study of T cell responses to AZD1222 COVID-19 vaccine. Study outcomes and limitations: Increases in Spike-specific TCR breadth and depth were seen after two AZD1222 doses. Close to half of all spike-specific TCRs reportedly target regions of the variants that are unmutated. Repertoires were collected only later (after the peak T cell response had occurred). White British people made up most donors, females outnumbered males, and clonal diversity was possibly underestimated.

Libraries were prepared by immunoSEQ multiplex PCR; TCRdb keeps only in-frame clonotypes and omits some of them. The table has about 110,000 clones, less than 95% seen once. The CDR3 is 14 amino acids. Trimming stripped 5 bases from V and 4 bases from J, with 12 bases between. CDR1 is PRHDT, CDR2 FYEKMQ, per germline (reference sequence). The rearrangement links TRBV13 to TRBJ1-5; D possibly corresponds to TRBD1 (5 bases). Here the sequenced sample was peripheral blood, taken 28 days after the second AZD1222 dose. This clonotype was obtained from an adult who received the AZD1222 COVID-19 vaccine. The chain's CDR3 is CASSIQGPNQPQHF. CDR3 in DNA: TGTGCCAGCAGCATCCAGGGACCGAATCAGCCCCAGCATTTT.